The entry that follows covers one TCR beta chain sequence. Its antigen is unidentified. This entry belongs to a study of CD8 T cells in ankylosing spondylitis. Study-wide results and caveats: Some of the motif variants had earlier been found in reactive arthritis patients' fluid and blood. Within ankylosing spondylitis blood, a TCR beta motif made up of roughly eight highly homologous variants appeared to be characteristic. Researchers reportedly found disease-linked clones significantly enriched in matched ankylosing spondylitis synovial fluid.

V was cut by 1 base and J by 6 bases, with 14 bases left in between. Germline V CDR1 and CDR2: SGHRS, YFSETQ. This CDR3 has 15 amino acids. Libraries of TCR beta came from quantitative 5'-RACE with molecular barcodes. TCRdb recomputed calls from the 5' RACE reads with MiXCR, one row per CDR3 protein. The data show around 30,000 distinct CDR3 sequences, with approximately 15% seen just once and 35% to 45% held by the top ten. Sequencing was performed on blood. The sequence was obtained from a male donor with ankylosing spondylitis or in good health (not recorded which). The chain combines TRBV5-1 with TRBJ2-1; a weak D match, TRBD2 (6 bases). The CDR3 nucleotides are TGCGCCAGCAGCTTGACTGCGGGGACGGCCAATGAGCAGTTCTTC. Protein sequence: CASSLTAGTANEQFF.